These 16 T cell receptor beta chains came from one sample sequenced in a study of tumor-infiltrating lymphocytes in primary liver carcinoma. The authors took blood RNA from unsorted whole blood and also extracted germline DNA. Researchers generated TCR beta cDNA from about 450 ng of total RNA, relying on a constant-region primer. Three rounds of nested multiplex PCR with slightly modified ARM-PCR produced TCR beta libraries. A C-beta reverse primer was combined with TRBV1-TRBV30 forward primers in the first two PCR rounds, and each round had around 11 cycles. From the multiplex PCR reads, TCRdb called clonotypes with MiXCR, one entry per CDR3 protein. The data contain about 200,000 distinct CDR3 sequences, about 61% of them singletons. The sample consisted of peripheral blood. All receptors derive from a woman in her sixties or seventies with primary liver carcinoma and hepatitis B virus infection.

On this clonotype itself: One junction end does not reproduce the germline sequence, and a read error may be involved. This chain joins TRBV6-6 and TRBJ1-2; D is perhaps TRBD1 (5 bases). The germline V gene encodes CDR1 MNHNY and CDR2 SVGAGI (reference sequence). This CDR3 has 15 residues. The CDR3 here is CASSYSTEEIYVYTF. CDR3 nucleotide sequence: TGTGCCAGCAGTTACTCGACAGAGGAAATCTATGTCTACACCTTC.

Remarks on this clonotype: A much larger clone lies a single base off, so this may be a read error. This chain connects TRBV7-9 to TRBJ2-3, with D perhaps matching TRBD1 (6 bases). CDR1 is SEHNR, CDR2 FQNEAQ, per germline (reference sequence). V lost 5 bases and J 1 base, leaving 13 bases between the germline ends. The CDR3 has 15 residues. The DNA of the CDR3 is TGTGCCAGCAGCATCCGGGACACCCGCACAGATACGCAGTATTTT. It is translated as CASSIRDTRTDTQYF.

As to this clonotype: One end of the junction varies from germline; a read error may be responsible. V and J are TRBV11-2 and TRBJ1-4; no firm D call. Germline values: CDR1 SGHAT, CDR2 FQNNGV. The CDR3 has 13 residues. For the CDR3, the DNA is TGTGCCAGCATCTTAGAGCCTGTGTCGGCACTGTTTTTT. The encoded protein is CASILEPVSALFF.

This chain uses TRBV11-2 with TRBJ1-2; tentative D call: TRBD1 (5 bases). Germline values: CDR1 SGHAT, CDR2 FQNNGV. The CDR3 runs 13 residues. This chain's CDR3 is CASSPDGAHGYTF. CDR3 DNA: TGTGCTAGTAGTCCTGACGGGGCCCATGGCTACACCTTC. The full variable domain, rest sourced from reference TRBV11-2 and TRBJ1-2, is EAGVAQSPRYKIIEKRQSVAFWCNPISGHATLYWYQQILGQGPKLLIQFQNNGVVDDSQLPKDRFSAERLKGVDSTLKIQPAKLEDSAVYLCASSPDGAHGYTFGSGTRLTVV.

About this clonotype itself: One end of the junction varies from germline; a read error may be responsible. The rearrangement uses TRBV11-2 and TRBJ2-1, with D possibly matching TRBD2 (5 bases). The CDR3 extends over 16 amino acids. From germline, CDR1 is SGHAT and CDR2 FQNNGV. CDR3 nucleotide sequence: TGTGCTAGCAGCTTTACGGTTGGCGTGCGAGGGAGTGAGCAGTTCTTC. Translated: CASSFTVGVRGSEQFF.

Regarding this clonotype: This could be a read error, since a much larger clone is one nucleotide away. The DNA for the CDR3 is TGTACCAGCAGCTCCGGCCGGGACAGGGGCCTTAGCTCCTACGAGCAGTACTTC. The encoded protein is CTSSSGRDRGLSSYEQYF. The chain recombines TRBV5-4 with TRBJ2-7; 10 bases match TRBD1. CDR1 and CDR2 from the germline V gene are SGHNT and YYREEE (reference sequence). The CDR3 is made up of 18 amino acids.

This clonotype was counted ten times or more. The rearrangement joins TRBV6-5 to TRBJ2-2; D ambiguous. From germline, CDR1 is MNHEY and CDR2 SVGAGI. The CDR3 contains 13 residues. V lost 6 bases to trimming and J lost 8 bases, with 13 bases between them. The CDR3 sequence: CASSSSLRGELFF. CDR3 nucleotide sequence: TGTGCCAGCAGCTCAAGCCTTCGAGGGGAGCTGTTTTTT.

Comment on this clonotype: One base away lies a much larger clone, so this may be a sequencing read error. The gene calls are TRBV6-1 and TRBJ1-5; D is unclear. CDR1 is MNHNS and CDR2 is SASEGT in the germline V gene. This CDR3 region has 16 residues. The germline V and J ends were trimmed by 0 bases and 3 bases, with 12 bases remaining between them. CDR3 amino acids: CASSEASRSTNQPQHF. CDR3 in DNA: TGTGCCAGCAGTGAAGCGTCCCGGTCCACCAATCAGCCCCAGCATTTT.

This sequence joins TRBV20-1 and TRBJ2-7, with D possibly being TRBD1 (6 bases). The CDR3 loop spans 13 amino acids. Deletions cut 3 bases from V and 7 bases from J, with 16 bases between. From germline, CDR1 is DFQATT and CDR2 SNEGSKA (reference sequence). The CDR3 DNA reads as TGCAGTGCTAGCGAAGGGACATTTGGGGAGCAGTACTTC. Translated, it gives CSASEGTFGEQYF.

This clonotype was counted between two and nine times. This CDR3 is CASRNPETGGVRAFF. CDR3 nucleotides: TGTGCCAGCCGAAATCCGGAGACAGGGGGTGTGAGGGCTTTCTTT. The V gene is TRBV21-1, the J gene TRBJ1-1; the D call in the table, TRBD1, was not verified against the DNA. TRBV21-1 is a pseudogene. This CDR3 is 15 amino acids long.

Notes on this clonotype: At one boundary the junction diverges from the germline segment, which might be a read error. The chain carries TRBV6-1 and TRBJ2-1; D assignment may be TRBD1 or TRBD2 (5 bases each). The length of the CDR3 is 15 residues. Germline lookup yields CDR1 MNHNS and CDR2 SASEGT. CDR3 protein: CASTLGVGVYNEQFF. CDR3 sequence (DNA): TGTGCCAGCACCTTGGGGGTGGGAGTCTACAATGAGCAATTCTTC.

With regard to this clonotype: It may be a read error: a sequence one base away is much more abundant. The chain has TRBV5-1 and TRBJ2-3; tentatively, D is TRBD2 (6 bases). The CDR3 has 14 amino acids. Germline values: CDR1 SGHRS, CDR2 YFSETQ. V gave up 5 bases and J gave up 3 bases, with 13 bases separating them. In nucleotides, the CDR3 is TGCGCCAGCAGAGCAGACGGGGGTACAGATACGCAGTATTTT. Residues: CASRADGGTDTQYF.

The count of this clonotype is one. J is TRBJ2-3 and V is TRBV7-9; unclear D gene. CDR1 is SEHNR and CDR2 is FQNEAQ in the germline V gene (reference sequence). The CDR3 totals 13 residues. V was shortened by 5 bases and J by 2 bases, with 8 bases between the two germline ends. The CDR3 is CASSPTFTDTQYF. The CDR3 region has the DNA TGTGCCAGCAGCCCGACGTTCACAGATACGCAGTATTTT.

By share of the sample, this clonotype is medium-sized. CDR3 sequence: CSVGTRQGTMNTEAFF. CDR3 sequence (DNA): TGCAGCGTTGGTACCCGACAGGGGACCATGAACACTGAAGCTTTCTTT. The chain is built from TRBV29-1 and TRBJ1-1; 8 bases are a match to TRBD1. Germline assignment: CDR1 SQVTM and CDR2 ANQGSEA. The J segment lost 0 bases and the V segment lost 4 bases, leaving 10 bases of the junction unmatched. This CDR3 has 16 residues.

The chain has TRBV5-1 and TRBJ2-5; D is undetermined. CDR3 length: 13 residues. Trimming took 2 bases from V and 0 from J, leaving 5 bases between them. Looked up from germline, CDR1 is SGHRS and CDR2 is YFSETQ. The CDR3 loop is CASSLPDQETQYF. The CDR3 nucleotides read TGCGCCAGCAGCTTACCGGACCAAGAGACCCAGTACTTC.

This clonotype was seen repeatedly, ten times or more. The genes are TRBV6-5 and TRBJ1-1; weak D call: TRBD1 (6 bases). Germline V gene data show CDR1 as MNHEY and CDR2 as SVGAGI. With 7 bases removed from V and 1 base from J, the gap between germline ends came to 19 bases. The CDR3 is made up of 16 amino acids. CDR3 DNA sequence: TGTGCCAGCACTATAAGACCGGGACATCCGAACACTGAAGCTTTCTTT. This codes for CASTIRPGHPNTEAFF.